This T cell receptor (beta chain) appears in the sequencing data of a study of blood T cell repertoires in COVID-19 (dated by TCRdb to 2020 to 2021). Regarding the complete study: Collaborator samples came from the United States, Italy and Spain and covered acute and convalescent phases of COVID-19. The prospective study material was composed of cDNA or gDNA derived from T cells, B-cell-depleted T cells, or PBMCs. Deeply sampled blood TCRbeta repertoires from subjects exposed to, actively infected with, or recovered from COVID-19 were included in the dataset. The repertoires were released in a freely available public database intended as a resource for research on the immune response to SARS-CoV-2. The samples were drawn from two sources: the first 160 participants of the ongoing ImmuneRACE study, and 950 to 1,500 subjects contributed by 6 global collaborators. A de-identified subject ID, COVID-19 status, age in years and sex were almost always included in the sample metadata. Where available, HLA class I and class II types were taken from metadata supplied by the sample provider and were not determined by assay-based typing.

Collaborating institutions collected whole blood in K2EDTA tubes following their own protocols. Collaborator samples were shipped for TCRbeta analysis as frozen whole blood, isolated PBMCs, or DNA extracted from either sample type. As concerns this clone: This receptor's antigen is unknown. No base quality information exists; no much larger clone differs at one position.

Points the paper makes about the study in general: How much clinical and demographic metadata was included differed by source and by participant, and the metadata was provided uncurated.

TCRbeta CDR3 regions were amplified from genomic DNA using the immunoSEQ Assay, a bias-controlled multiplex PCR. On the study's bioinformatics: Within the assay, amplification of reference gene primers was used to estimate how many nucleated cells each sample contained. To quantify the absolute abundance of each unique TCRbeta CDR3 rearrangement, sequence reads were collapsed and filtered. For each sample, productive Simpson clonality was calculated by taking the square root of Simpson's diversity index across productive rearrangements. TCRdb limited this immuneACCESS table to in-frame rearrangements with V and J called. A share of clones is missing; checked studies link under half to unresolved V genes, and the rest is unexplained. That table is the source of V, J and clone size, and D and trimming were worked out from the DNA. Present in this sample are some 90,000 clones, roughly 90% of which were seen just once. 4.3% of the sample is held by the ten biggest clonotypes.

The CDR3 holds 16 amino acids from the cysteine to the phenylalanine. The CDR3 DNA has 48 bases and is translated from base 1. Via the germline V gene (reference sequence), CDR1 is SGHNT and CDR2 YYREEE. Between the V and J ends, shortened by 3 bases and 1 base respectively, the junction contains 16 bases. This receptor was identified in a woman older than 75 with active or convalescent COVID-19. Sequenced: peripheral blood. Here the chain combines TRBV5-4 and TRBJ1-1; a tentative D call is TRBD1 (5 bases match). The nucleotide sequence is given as TGTGCCAGCAGCTGGAAGGTACAGGAGACGAACACTGAAGCTTTCTTT. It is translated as CASSWKVQETNTEAFF.